The rows below give T cell receptor beta chains drawn from one sample of a study of blood T cell repertoires in COVID-19. Data came from immunoSEQ multiplex PCR; TCRdb stores just in-frame clones and leaves some out. This sample has nearly 110,000 clones, with approximately 80% found just once. The sequenced sample consisted of peripheral blood. The receptor set was obtained from a woman in her sixties with acute or convalescent COVID-19. Each CDR3 is given with its conserved first and last residue. A row's size may be missing; if present it is once, few, many or a size class.

len	v_gene	abundance	CDR3aa
13	TRBV5-1	NA	CASSVSESYEQYF
16	TRBV5-4	NA	CASRPAGTGGYNEQFF
14	TRBV10-2	NA	CAPATERGIGELFF
13	TRBV2	NA	CATQEQPNTEAFF
13	TRBV14	NA	CASSPGTAYGYTF
15	TRBV5-6	NA	CASSAGTGGSETQYF
12	TRBV28	once	CASRGGRNEQFF
14	TRBV5-6	few	CASSPSGSSYEQYF
15	TRBV5-4	NA	CASGLEGARGNEQFF
16	TRBV28	NA	CASRPLRDRDIYGYTF
14	TRBV6-1	once	CASREGQGLETQYF
14	TRBV2	NA	CASSGLAIYNEQFF
16	TRBV5-4	NA	CASSLYRQDPGYEQYF
16	TRBV2	NA	CASRPPWDRDNYGYTF
13	TRBV6-5	NA	CASSYGTGTEAFF
15	TRBV3-1/TRBV3-2	NA	CASSQVTGANTEAFF
12	TRBV7-6	few	CASSLLGQSAFF
18	TRBV7-9	NA	CASSGPPGDRGLGTEAFF
15	TRBV2	NA	CASSEGLLSGNTIYF
15	TRBV2	NA	CASTGGLSTSYEQYF
13	TRBV20-1	NA	CSASFQGGQPQHF
17	TRBV11-2	NA	CASSLRGTSGRTDTQYF
15	TRBV27	NA	CASSFQGALGAEAFF
16	TRBV19	few	CASTNFQGLSGNTIYF
15	TRBV4-1	NA	CASSQDRGGSEKLFF
15	TRBV6-4	NA	CASSPDSAVGQPQHF
15	TRBV6-1	NA	CASSEAVGGSYGYTF
14	TRBV10-1	NA	CASRDQRRGQPQHF
16	TRBV7-2	NA	CASSLGGSLSTDTQYF
13	TRBV28	NA	CASSFRGNYGYTF
15	TRBV19	NA	CASSIISGSEETQYF
14	TRBV7-8	NA	CASSTGLARNIQYF
13	TRBV29-1	NA	CSARDRRYNEQFF
12	TRBV6-6	NA	CASSYSSEKLFF
20	TRBV9	NA	CASSEGPNPGLATNTGELFF
15	TRBV5-1	NA	CASSLDGGANEKLFF
12	TRBV3-1/TRBV3-2	NA	CASSQAGNTIYF
16	TRBV5-4	NA	CASSTRQWKDPGELFF
13	TRBV12-3/TRBV12-4	NA	CASSLSELHEQYF
13	TRBV12-3/TRBV12-4	NA	CASSGQGNTEAFF